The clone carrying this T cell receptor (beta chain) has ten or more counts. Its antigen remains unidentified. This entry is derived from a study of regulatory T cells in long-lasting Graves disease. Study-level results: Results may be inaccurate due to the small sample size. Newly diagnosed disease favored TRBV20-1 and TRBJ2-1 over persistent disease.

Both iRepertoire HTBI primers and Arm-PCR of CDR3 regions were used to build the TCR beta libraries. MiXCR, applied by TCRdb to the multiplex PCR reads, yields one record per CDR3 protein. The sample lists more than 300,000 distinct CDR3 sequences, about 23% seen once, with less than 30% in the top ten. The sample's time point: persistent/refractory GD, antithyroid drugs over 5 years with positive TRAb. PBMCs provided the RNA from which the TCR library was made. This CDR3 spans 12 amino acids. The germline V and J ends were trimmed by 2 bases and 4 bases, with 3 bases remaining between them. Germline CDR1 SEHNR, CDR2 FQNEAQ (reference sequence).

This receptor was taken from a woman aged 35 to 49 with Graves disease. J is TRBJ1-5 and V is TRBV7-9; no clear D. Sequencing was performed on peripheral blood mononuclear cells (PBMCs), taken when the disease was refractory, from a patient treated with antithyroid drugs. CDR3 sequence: CASSLNNQPQHF. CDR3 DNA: TGTGCCAGCAGCTTAAATAATCAGCCCCAGCATTTT.